Below, one TCR beta chain is given with its context. What it binds is unknown. Germline-derived CDR1 and CDR2 are MNHNS and SASEGT. The V and J ends lost 3 bases and 2 bases respectively, with 8 bases between them. This CDR3 has 13 residues. The source of the sample is a study of blood T cells in healthy people across ages. Healthy individuals of Caucasian origin from Russia, aged roughly 6 to 100, served as donors. The authors extracted at least 6 micrograms of total RNA per sample. The authors ran a second PCR of about 7 to 11 cycles using a sample-barcoded 5' primer and a J-beta primer mix. Each single sample gave us at least 2.5 million CDR3-containing paired-end reads. TCRdb re-called the 5' RACE reads through MiXCR, storing one row per CDR3 protein. Among over 600,000 distinct CDR3 sequences listed, roughly 21% were seen once. General observations from the study: Percentage of naive T cells showed a strong correlation with TCR beta diversity.

The sequence was collected from an older man in good health. The chain links TRBV6-1 to TRBJ2-7; D is unresolved. What was sequenced was blood. The CDR3 nucleotides read TGTGCCAGCAGTGACCGAGTGACCTACGAGCAGTACTTC. It is translated as CASSDRVTYEQYF.